These 24 T cell receptor beta chains were all obtained from the same sample, sequenced in a study of response to subunit inactivated influenza vaccine. TCRdb reprocessed the RT-PCR reads with MiXCR, giving one entry per CDR3 protein. The table has over 450,000 distinct CDR3 sequences, 13% seen once; the top ten hold 13%. The sequencing used PBMCs from blood, collected roughly 45 days after vaccination. Receptors originate from a man between 45 and 60 years old who received an inactivated influenza vaccine.

The chain recombines TRBV20-1 with TRBJ2-1, with D unresolved. V lost 0 bases, J lost 6 bases, and 9 bases lay in between. This CDR3 is built from 13 residues. The germline V gene has CDR1 DFQATT and CDR2 SNEGSKA (reference sequence). The CDR3 here is CSARDTVGNEQFF. CDR3 in DNA: TGCAGTGCTAGAGATACAGTGGGCAATGAGCAGTTCTTC.

This clonotype was seen repeatedly, ten times or more. The V call is TRBV5-1, the J call TRBJ2-5, with D unresolved. The CDR3 contains 13 residues. Trimming cost V 1 base and J 4 bases, with 8 bases left between them. CDR1 SGHRS and CDR2 YFSETQ come from the germline V gene. CDR3 loop: CASSLTPGETQYF. CDR3 DNA sequence: TGCGCCAGCAGCTTGACTCCCGGAGAGACCCAGTACTTC.

The chain recombines TRBV7-8 with TRBJ2-3, with 10 bases that match TRBD1. CDR3 length: 18 residues. With V trimmed by 4 bases and J by 1 base, 11 bases remained unmatched. Germline V gives CDR1 SGHVS, CDR2 FQNEAQ. The CDR3 reads CASSYPRDRGGGTDTQYF. In DNA form, the CDR3 reads TGTGCCAGCAGCTACCCCCGGGACAGGGGAGGGGGCACAGATACGCAGTATTTT.

This clonotype was counted between two and nine times. The CDR3 is CASSKRQDTYEQYF. CDR3 bases: TGTGCCAGCTCCAAACGACAGGATACCTACGAGCAGTACTTC. The chain uses TRBV27 and TRBJ2-7, with D possibly TRBD1 on 6 matching bases. Trimming removed 8 bases from V and 2 bases from J, with 16 bases in between. The V gene's germline CDR1 is MNHEY and CDR2 SMNVEV (reference sequence). This CDR3 has 14 amino acids.

CDR3 in DNA: TGTGCCAGCAGCTTAGCGACGGGGGGGACCTACAATGAGCAGTTCTTC. It codes for CASSLATGGTYNEQFF. This chain connects TRBV7-6 to TRBJ2-1; 8 positions match TRBD2. The CDR3 sequence is 16 residues long. The germline gives CDR1 SGHVS, CDR2 FNYEAQ. V dropped 0 bases and J dropped 2; count of bases not matched to a gene: 3.

The chain couples TRBV29-1 to TRBJ1-1; 9 bases are shared with TRBD1. Germline CDR1 reads SQVTM; CDR2 reads ANQGSEA. After removal of 5 bases from V and 1 base from J, the junction contained 5 bases not matched to a gene. The CDR3 has 14 amino acids. Here the CDR3 reads CSVSLTGGNTEAFF. CDR3 in DNA: TGCAGCGTTTCCCTGACAGGGGGGAACACTGAAGCTTTCTTT.

J is TRBJ2-1 and V is TRBV4-3; D may be TRBD1 (6 bases). CDR1 is LGHNA, CDR2 YSLEER, per germline. The CDR3 extends over 16 amino acids. Trimming left V 0 bases short and J 3 bases short, with 12 bases between. The CDR3 DNA reads as TGCGCCAGCAGCCAAGAGGGACAATCGGGCTACAATGAGCAGTTCTTC. This sequence encodes CASSQEGQSGYNEQFF.

V and J are TRBV29-1 and TRBJ2-2, with D possibly being TRBD1 or TRBD2 (6 bases each). The CDR3 sequence is 17 residues long. Germline CDR1 and CDR2: SQVTM and ANQGSEA. Trimming stripped 4 bases from V and 1 base from J, with 19 bases between. CDR3 residues: CSVGPRWGAMNTGELFF. The CDR3 DNA reads as TGCAGCGTTGGCCCTCGGTGGGGGGCCATGAACACCGGGGAGCTGTTTTTT.

Many counts were recorded for this clonotype. V is TRBV5-1 and J is TRBJ2-3; 7 positions match TRBD1. The V and J ends lost 3 bases and 3 bases, in that order; junction bases with no gene match: 7. CDR3 length equals 15 residues. Germline V CDR1 and CDR2: SGHRS, YFSETQ. CDR3 nucleotide sequence: TGCGCCAGCAGCTCGAGGGGGCTACGGACAGATACGCAGTATTTT. Protein sequence: CASSSRGLRTDTQYF.

J is TRBJ2-7 and V is TRBV29-1; 9 nucleotides line up with TRBD2. Looked up from germline, CDR1 is SQVTM and CDR2 is ANQGSEA. This CDR3 contains 15 residues. Losses at the gene ends were 6 bases for V and 1 base for J; bases not matched to a gene: 10. The CDR3 nucleotides are TGCAGCGTGGACCTATGGCTAGCGGGATCCTACGAGCAGTACTTC. This sequence encodes CSVDLWLAGSYEQYF.

This clonotype was counted many times. This sequence joins TRBV5-1 and TRBJ1-1; no firm D call. V was pared by 0 bases and J by 5 bases, with 11 bases between. This CDR3 contains 14 residues. Germline assignment: CDR1 SGHRS and CDR2 YFSETQ. This chain's CDR3 is CASSLEPSRTEAFF. The CDR3 region has the DNA TGCGCCAGCAGCTTGGAGCCTTCTCGGACTGAAGCTTTCTTT. The variable domain in full, with the rest retrieved from reference TRBV5-1 and TRBJ1-1, is KAGVTQTPRYLIKTRGQQVTLSCSPISGHRSVSWYQQTPGQGLQFLFEYFSETQRNKGNFPGRFSGRQFSNSRSEMNVSTLELGDSALYLCASSLEPSRTEAFFGQGTRLTVV.

This clonotype has just one count. The CDR3 DNA sequence: TGTGCCAGCAGCCCCGCGGGGTCTCAAGAGACCCAGTACTTC. Translated: CASSPAGSQETQYF. The chain has TRBV28 and TRBJ2-5, with a tentative D call TRBD2 (6 bases). V lost 6 bases to trimming and J lost 2 bases, with 13 bases between them. This CDR3 is 14 amino acids long. The germline V gene has CDR1 MDHEN and CDR2 SYDVKM.

At least ten counts were recorded for this clonotype. The chain carries TRBV24-1 and TRBJ2-1; D unclear. V dropped 3 bases and J dropped 0 bases, with 11 bases sitting between them. Germline V CDR1 and CDR2: KGHDR, SFDVKD. The CDR3 covers 16 residues. CDR3 in amino acids: CATSDLVAGSYNEQFF. CDR3 bases: TGTGCCACCAGTGATCTCGTAGCAGGCTCCTACAATGAGCAGTTCTTC.

The chain combines TRBV7-2 with TRBJ2-1; TRBD1 might be the D (5 bases). The V end lost 5 bases, the J end lost 9 bases, and 26 bases lay between the germline ends. CDR1 is SGHTA and CDR2 is FQGNSA in the germline V gene. The CDR3 runs to 17 residues. Here the CDR3 reads CASSPIGVVLQGGEQFF. The CDR3 nucleotides read TGTGCCAGCAGCCCCATCGGCGTTGTCCTCCAGGGTGGTGAGCAGTTCTTC. Combining the CDR3 with reference TRBV7-2 and TRBJ2-1 gives the whole variable domain GAGVSQSPSNKVTEKGKDVELRCDPISGHTALYWYRQSLGQGLEFLIYFQGNSAPDKSGLPSDRFSAERTGGSVSTLTIQRTQQEDSAVYLCASSPIGVVLQGGEQFFGPGTRLTVL.

The gene calls are TRBV5-1 and TRBJ1-2; TRBD1 agrees at 10 bases. Germline trimming cut 2 bases from V and 11 bases from J; bases unmatched to any gene: 9. The germline CDR1 and CDR2 sequences are SGHRS and YFSETQ. This CDR3 is built from 14 residues. The DNA of the CDR3 is TGCGCCAGCAGCTTCACCGGGACAGGGGTAGAGTACACCTTC. Translation gives CASSFTGTGVEYTF.

There are many counts of this clonotype. V and J are TRBV15 and TRBJ2-5; no firm D call. V dropped 0 bases and J dropped 8 bases, with 10 bases sitting between them. The germline CDR1 and CDR2 sequences are LNHNV and YYDKDF (reference sequence). The CDR3 loop spans 13 amino acids. Here the CDR3 reads CATSRDWANTQYF. CDR3 DNA: TGTGCCACCAGCAGAGATTGGGCTAATACCCAGTACTTC. The full variable domain, in which reference TRBV15 and TRBJ2-5 provide the parts outside the CDR3, is DAMVIQNPRYQVTQFGKPVTLSCSQTLNHNVMYWYQQKSSQAPKLLFHYYDKDFNNEADTPDNFQSRRPNTSFCFLDIRSPGLGDTAMYLCATSRDWANTQYFGPGTRLLVL.

This clonotype was seen only a few times. This chain uses TRBV12-3 or TRBV12-4 with TRBJ2-1, with 10 positions matching TRBD1. With V trimmed by 8 bases and J by 2 bases, 3 bases remained unmatched. The CDR3 totals 14 residues. This chain's CDR3 is CASAGQGTYNEQFF. The CDR3 nucleotides read TGTGCCAGCGCGGGACAGGGGACCTACAATGAGCAGTTCTTC.

The J gene is TRBJ1-2, the V gene TRBV6-5; 10 bases are shared with TRBD1. V gave up 0 bases and J gave up 4 bases; unmatched junction bases: 2. Looked up from germline, CDR1 is MNHEY and CDR2 is SVGAGI. The CDR3 is made up of 15 amino acids. This CDR3 reads CASSYSGTGAYGYTF. DNA for the CDR3: TGTGCCAGCAGTTACTCGGGGACAGGGGCCTATGGCTACACCTTC.

This clonotype was seen ten or more times. This sequence joins TRBV7-6 and TRBJ2-3, with 10 bases lining up with TRBD2. There are 15 residues in the CDR3. The germline CDR1 and CDR2 sequences are SGHVS and FNYEAQ. The V segment lost 1 base and the J segment 5 bases; nucleotides outside the gene matches: 3. The CDR3 DNA follows: TGTGCCAGCAGCTTAGTTACTAGCGGGAAAGATACGCAGTATTTT. Translation: CASSLVTSGKDTQYF.

This clonotype was seen a handful of times. The rearrangement joins TRBV5-5 to TRBJ1-1, with 9 bases identical to TRBD1. The CDR3 extends over 13 amino acids. The J segment lost 3 bases and the V segment lost 5 bases, leaving 2 bases of the junction unmatched. The germline V gene has CDR1 SGHKS and CDR2 YYEKEE (reference sequence). The CDR3 nucleotides read TGTGCCAGCAGAAGGGACAGGGACACTGAAGCTTTCTTT. It is translated as CASRRDRDTEAFF. Full variable domain (outside the CDR3, taken from reference TRBV5-5 and TRBJ1-1): DAGVTQSPTHLIKTRGQQVTLRCSPISGHKSVSWYQQVLGQGPQFIFQYYEKEERGRGNFPDRFSARQFPNYSSELNVNALLLGDSALYLCASRRDRDTEAFFGQGTRLTVV.

This clonotype was counted many times. V usage is TRBV20-1 and J usage is TRBJ2-5, with 8 nucleotides matching TRBD2. This CDR3 is built from 13 residues. After removal of 0 bases from V and 4 bases from J, the junction contained 1 base not matched to a gene. Germline CDR1 and CDR2: DFQATT and SNEGSKA (reference sequence). The chain's CDR3 is CSARDGLAETQYF. The CDR3 bases are TGCAGTGCTAGAGACGGACTAGCAGAGACCCAGTACTTC.

This clonotype was counted at least ten times. The V call is TRBV4-3, the J call TRBJ2-3, with D unclear. Germline V lookup: CDR1 LGHNA, CDR2 YSLEER. The CDR3 contains 12 residues. V was shortened by 1 base and J by 6 bases, with 5 bases between the two germline ends. The CDR3 spells CASSQVGDTQYF. In DNA form, the CDR3 reads TGCGCCAGCAGCCAAGTGGGGGATACGCAGTATTTT.

This clonotype was observed many times. The rearrangement links TRBV28 to TRBJ2-3; D may be TRBD2 (6 bases). Trimming shortened V by 3 bases and J by 14 bases, and 12 bases separated the two germline ends. Looked up from germline, CDR1 is MDHEN and CDR2 is SYDVKM. The CDR3 length is 11 residues. The CDR3 DNA follows: TGTGCCAGCAGTTTGTGGAGGGAGTGGTATTTT. As protein: CASSLWREWYF.

This clonotype appeared many times. The genes are TRBV4-3 and TRBJ2-2; tentative D call: TRBD1 (6 bases). The CDR3 spans 18 residues. Between the trimmed V and J ends, which lost 0 bases and 4 bases, there was a span of 18 bases. The germline V gene encodes CDR1 LGHNA and CDR2 YSLEER. The CDR3 DNA is TGCGCCAGCAGCCAAGATACCTCAGGGGTTGGGCGCACCGGGGAGCTGTTTTTT. As protein: CASSQDTSGVGRTGELFF.